Listed here are 27 T cell receptor beta chains from one sample, sequenced in a study of shared clonotypes between healthy human individuals. Here immunoSEQ multiplex PCR was the method, and the copy in TCRdb shows in-frame clones only, minus some. Here the sample spans roughly 400,000 clones, around 96% being singletons. Sequencing was done on a sample of memory CD8+ T cells sorted from blood. Regarding subset: CD45RO+ cells pooled with CCR7-negative TemRA cells. The receptor set was obtained from a man aged 25-45 years in good health.

The V and J genes are TRBV10-3 and TRBJ2-7; TRBD1 matches at 11 bases. The CDR3 consists of 17 residues. CDR1 is ENHRY, CDR2 SYGVKD, per germline. The V segment lost 11 bases and the J segment 6 bases; nucleotides outside the gene matches: 21. The DNA for the CDR3 is TGTGCCTCCCTGGGGACAGGGGGTTCGGGAACTTACTTCGAGCAGTACTTC. Its translation is CASLGTGGSGTYFEQYF.

The chain joins TRBV19 to TRBJ2-4, with D tentatively TRBD2 (6 bases). The CDR3 is made up of 16 amino acids. Germline values: CDR1 LNHDA, CDR2 SQIVND (reference sequence). The V gene lost 5 bases and the J gene lost 0 bases, with 14 bases spanning the gap. CDR3 loop: CASSQSPLAAKNIQYF. The CDR3 region has the DNA TGTGCCAGTAGTCAAAGCCCACTAGCAGCCAAAAACATTCAGTACTTC.

V is TRBV6-1 and J is TRBJ2-1; D uncertain. The V gene's germline CDR1 is MNHNS and CDR2 SASEGT. V was pared by 2 bases and J by 0 bases, with 8 bases between. The CDR3 runs 15 residues. CDR3 DNA: TGTGCCAGCAGTGAAATGTGGAGCTCCTACAATGAGCAGTTCTTC. It encodes CASSEMWSSYNEQFF.

This clone occurred once. The V gene is TRBV4-1, the J gene TRBJ2-3; D remains ambiguous. The CDR3 extends over 16 amino acids. V dropped 1 base and J dropped 0 bases, with 11 bases sitting between them. The germline V gene has CDR1 MGHRA and CDR2 YSYEKL. The CDR3 DNA follows: TGCGCCAGCAGCCAAGGTTATCACCAAAGCACAGATACGCAGTATTTT. As protein: CASSQGYHQSTDTQYF.

The V gene is TRBV29-1, the J gene TRBJ2-3; TRBD2 agrees at 9 bases. Germline V CDR1 and CDR2: SQVTM, ANQGSEA. The CDR3 sequence is 12 residues long. Unmatched junction bases numbered 10, after V lost 7 bases and J lost 11 bases. The CDR3 loop is CSEQSSGAQQYF. CDR3 coding DNA: TGCAGCGAACAATCTAGCGGGGCCCAGCAGTATTTT.

V and J are TRBV5-6 and TRBJ1-2, with D uncertain. Germline loops: CDR1 SGHDT, CDR2 YYEEEE. V was trimmed by 1 base and J by 4 bases, leaving 11 bases between them. The CDR3 has 14 amino acids. The CDR3 DNA sequence: TGTGCCAGCAGCTTGCGACCGGGAACCTATGGCTACACCTTC. This encodes CASSLRPGTYGYTF.

The chain carries TRBV14 and TRBJ2-2, with 9 positions matching TRBD2. The CDR3 spans 18 residues. Germline CDR1 is SGHDN and CDR2 is FVKESK. V was pared by 5 bases and J by 1 base, with 11 bases of the junction left unmatched. Here the CDR3 reads CASSFRSGLAKNTGELFF. As DNA, the CDR3 is TGTGCCAGCAGCTTCCGATCGGGACTAGCCAAGAACACCGGGGAGCTGTTTTTT.

V and J are TRBV21-1 and TRBJ2-4. TRBV21-1 is a recognized pseudogene. CDR3 length: 17 amino acids. In DNA, the CDR3 is TGTGCCAGCAGCAAAGATTTGCATCTCTTAGCCAAAAACATTCAGTACTTC. Translated, it gives CASSKDLHLLAKNIQYF.

As regards this clone: This specimen includes other DNA sequences encoding the same CDR3. The V gene is TRBV6-5, the J gene TRBJ2-7; 11 positions match TRBD1. Germline CDR1 MNHEY, CDR2 SVGAGI. CDR3 length: 15 residues. Trimming cost V 0 bases and J 4 bases; bases outside gene matches: 2. The CDR3 nucleotides read TGTGCCAGCAGTTACTCAGGACAGGGGGCTTACGAGCAGTACTTC. Encoded protein: CASSYSGQGAYEQYF.

V usage is TRBV4-1 and J usage is TRBJ2-7, with a possible D match to TRBD1 (6 bases). V was shortened by 4 bases and J by 2 bases, with 9 bases between the two germline ends. The CDR3 covers 13 residues. Germline V gene lookup returns CDR1 MGHRA and CDR2 YSYEKL. The CDR3 DNA follows: TGCGCCAGCAGCCCCCGGGACACCTACGAGCAGTACTTC. This encodes CASSPRDTYEQYF.

CDR3 in amino acids: CASSIDLGRGETQYF. In DNA, the CDR3 is TGTGCCAGTAGTATAGATCTGGGCAGGGGGGAGACCCAGTACTTC. The chain carries TRBV19 and TRBJ2-5; TRBD1 aligns across 7 bases. This CDR3 is built from 15 residues. Trimming at V came to 0 bases and at J to 5 bases, leaving 6 bases not matched to a gene. Per germline, CDR1 LNHDA and CDR2 SQIVND (reference sequence).

The gene calls are TRBV19 and TRBJ2-1; TRBD2 aligns across 12 bases. CDR1 LNHDA and CDR2 SQIVND come from the germline V gene (reference sequence). Unmatched junction bases numbered 10, after V lost 4 bases and J lost 0 bases. The CDR3 consists of 19 residues. CDR3 DNA sequence: TGTGCCAGTAGTAGGGTCGGACTAGCGGGACTAAGCTCCTACAATGAGCAGTTCTTC. Translation: CASSRVGLAGLSSYNEQFF. The full variable domain, rest sourced from reference TRBV19 and TRBJ2-1, is DGGITQSPKYLFRKEGQNVTLSCEQNLNHDAMYWYRQDPGQGLRLIYYSQIVNDFQKGDIAEGYSVSREKKESFPLTVTSAQKNPTAFYLCASSRVGLAGLSSYNEQFFGPGTRLTVL.

The rearrangement joins TRBV7-9 to TRBJ2-7; TRBD1 aligns across 10 bases. V lost 4 bases, J lost 2 bases, and 5 bases stayed unmatched. Looked up from germline, CDR1 is SEHNR and CDR2 is FQNEAQ (reference sequence). The CDR3 contains 15 residues. The CDR3, as DNA: TGTGCCAGCAGCTCGGACAGGGGGTCACCCTACGAGCAGTACTTC. Encoded protein: CASSSDRGSPYEQYF.

V and J are TRBV11-3 and TRBJ1-5, with D unresolved. Trimming removed 5 bases at V and 3 bases at J, with 8 bases between. In germline, CDR1 is SGHNT, CDR2 YENEEA. This CDR3 region has 13 residues. DNA of the CDR3: TGTGCCAGCAGCATGGCCGTCAATCAGCCCCAGCATTTT. Its protein is CASSMAVNQPQHF.

The chain joins TRBV13 to TRBJ2-2; D is possibly TRBD2 (5 bases). Germline CDR1 reads PRHDT; CDR2 reads FYEKMQ (reference sequence). The CDR3 sequence is 16 residues long. V gave up 0 bases and J gave up 0 bases, with 8 bases separating them. CDR3: CASSLGSGSNTGELFF. The DNA for the CDR3 is TGTGCCAGCAGCTTAGGCAGCGGCTCGAACACCGGGGAGCTGTTTTTT.

The rearrangement joins TRBV6-5 to TRBJ1-3; a weak D match, TRBD1 (5 bases). There are 16 residues in the CDR3. V was clipped by 0 bases and J by 4 bases, with 13 bases between them. Germline CDR1 reads MNHEY; CDR2 reads SVGAGI. DNA of the CDR3: TGTGCCAGCAGTTACTCGACAGTAGGTTTAGGAAACACCATATATTTT. It codes for CASSYSTVGLGNTIYF.

This sequence joins TRBV28 and TRBJ1-5; D not resolved. This CDR3 region has 13 residues. Trimming stripped 2 bases from V and 5 bases from J, with 7 bases between. Germline V gene lookup returns CDR1 MDHEN and CDR2 SYDVKM. The CDR3 nucleotides read TGTGCCAGCAGTTTAACGCCCCATCAGCCCCAGCATTTT. Amino acid sequence: CASSLTPHQPQHF. Using reference TRBV28 and TRBJ1-5 for the parts outside the CDR3, the full variable domain is DVKVTQSSRYLVKRTGEKVFLECVQDMDHENMFWYRQDPGLGLRLIYFSYDVKMKEKGDIPEGYSVSREKKERFSLILESASTNQTSMYLCASSLTPHQPQHFGDGTRLSIL.

The chain combines TRBV23-1 with TRBJ2-2, with 7 bases fitting TRBD1. TRBV23-1 is annotated as an ORF whose role is uncertain. V dropped 3 bases and J dropped 0; count of bases not matched to a gene: 7. This CDR3 has 17 residues. The CDR3 spells CASSHVGQLANTGELFF. The CDR3 DNA reads TGCGCCAGCAGTCATGTGGGACAGTTGGCGAACACCGGGGAGCTGTTTTTT.

The V and J genes are TRBV7-2 and TRBJ2-5, with TRBD1 identical over 9 bases. CDR1 SGHTA and CDR2 FQGNSA come from the germline V gene. This CDR3 region has 13 residues. V shed 5 bases and J 11 bases; nucleotides not matched to a gene: 9. The CDR3 protein is CASSPGQGPGQYF. The CDR3, as DNA: TGTGCCAGCAGCCCGGGACAGGGCCCAGGGCAGTACTTC.

The CDR3 loop is CASSSYRDRGRETQYF. The CDR3 nucleotides are TGTGCCAGCAGTTCATACCGGGACAGGGGGAGGGAGACCCAGTACTTC. This chain links TRBV5-4 with TRBJ2-5; 11 bases agree with TRBD1. The CDR3 consists of 16 residues. Looked up from germline, CDR1 is SGHNT and CDR2 is YYREEE (reference sequence). V was clipped by 5 bases and J by 5 bases; unmatched bases: 11.

The chain has TRBV19 and TRBJ1-2; D is ambiguous. Germline lookup yields CDR1 LNHDA and CDR2 SQIVND (reference sequence). This CDR3 has 14 amino acids. V lost 4 bases, J lost 4 bases, and 13 bases lay in between. The CDR3 is CASSKKAGLYGYTF. As DNA, the CDR3 is TGTGCCAGTAGTAAGAAGGCAGGCCTCTATGGCTACACCTTC.

The chain joins TRBV7-9 to TRBJ1-6, with D unclear. This CDR3 region has 14 residues. The V gene's germline CDR1 is SEHNR and CDR2 FQNEAQ (reference sequence). With 4 bases removed from V and 7 bases from J, the gap between germline ends came to 11 bases. CDR3 in DNA: TGTGCCAGCAGCTGGACTGCGGGGAATTCACCCCTCCACTTT. The encoded protein is CASSWTAGNSPLHF.

The chain couples TRBV2 to TRBJ2-4, with TRBD2 as a possible D gene (6 bases). Trimming took 6 bases from V and 5 from J, leaving 17 bases between them. The CDR3 totals 15 residues. Germline-derived CDR1 and CDR2 are SNHLY and FYNNEI. The CDR3 reads CASRERLGLQNIQYF. In DNA, the CDR3 is TGTGCCAGCAGAGAACGACTAGGGCTTCAAAACATTCAGTACTTC.

The rearrangement joins TRBV5-5 to TRBJ2-7; 12 nucleotides align to TRBD1. This CDR3 is built from 14 residues. J was trimmed by 6 bases and V by 4 bases; bases with no gene match: 5. Germline-derived CDR1 and CDR2 are SGHKS and YYEKEE (reference sequence). The chain's CDR3 is CASSMGQGALEQYF. In nucleotides, the CDR3 is TGTGCCAGCAGCATGGGACAGGGGGCCCTCGAGCAGTACTTC.

The rearrangement uses TRBV7-6 and TRBJ2-7; D is possibly TRBD1 or TRBD2 (5 bases each). The ends were cut back, 5 bases at V and 0 bases at J, with 14 bases in the middle. Germline values: CDR1 SGHVS, CDR2 FNYEAQ. The CDR3 has 15 residues. CDR3 loop: CASSLGASFSYEQYF. CDR3 in DNA: TGTGCCAGCAGCCTAGGGGCTAGCTTCTCCTACGAGCAGTACTTC.

V is TRBV5-4 and J is TRBJ2-3; no clear D gene. Trimming left V 1 base short and J 0 bases short, with 3 bases between. The CDR3 length is 13 residues. Germline CDR1 and CDR2: SGHNT and YYREEE (reference sequence). CDR3 sequence (DNA): TGTGCCAGCAGCTTGCTGAGCACAGATACGCAGTATTTT. This gives the protein CASSLLSTDTQYF.

The chain is built from TRBV10-3 and TRBJ1-2; TRBD1 matches at 8 bases. The ends lost 4 bases at V and 5 bases at J; junction bases unmatched: 3. This CDR3 region has 13 residues. The V gene's germline CDR1 is ENHRY and CDR2 SYGVKD. CDR3 DNA: TGTGCCATCAGTGGACAGGGGTTATATGGCTACACCTTC. It encodes CAISGQGLYGYTF.